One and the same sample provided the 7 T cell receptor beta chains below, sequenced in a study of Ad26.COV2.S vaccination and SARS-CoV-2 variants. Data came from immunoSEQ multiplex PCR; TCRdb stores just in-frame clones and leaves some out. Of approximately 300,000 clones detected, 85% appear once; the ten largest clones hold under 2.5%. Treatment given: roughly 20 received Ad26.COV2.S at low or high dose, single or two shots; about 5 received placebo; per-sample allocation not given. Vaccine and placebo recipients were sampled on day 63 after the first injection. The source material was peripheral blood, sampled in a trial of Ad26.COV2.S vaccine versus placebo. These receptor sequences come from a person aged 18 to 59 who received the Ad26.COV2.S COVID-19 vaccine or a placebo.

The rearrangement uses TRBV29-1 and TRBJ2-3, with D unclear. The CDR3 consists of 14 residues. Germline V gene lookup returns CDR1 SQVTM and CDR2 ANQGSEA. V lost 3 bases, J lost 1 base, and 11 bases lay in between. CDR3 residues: CSVDSRMGTDTQYF. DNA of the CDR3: TGCAGCGTTGACTCTAGGATGGGCACAGATACGCAGTATTTT.

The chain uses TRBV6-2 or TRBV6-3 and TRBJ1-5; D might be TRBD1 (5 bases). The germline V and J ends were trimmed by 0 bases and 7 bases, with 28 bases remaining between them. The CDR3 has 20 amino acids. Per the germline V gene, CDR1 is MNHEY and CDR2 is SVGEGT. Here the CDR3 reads CASSYSTGGRPGWLGQPQHF. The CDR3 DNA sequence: TGTGCCAGCAGTTACTCGACTGGGGGACGCCCCGGCTGGCTTGGACAGCCCCAGCATTTT.

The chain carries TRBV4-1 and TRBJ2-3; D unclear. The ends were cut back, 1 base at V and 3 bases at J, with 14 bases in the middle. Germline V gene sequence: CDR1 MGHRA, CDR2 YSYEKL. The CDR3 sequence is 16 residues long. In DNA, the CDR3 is TGCGCCAGCAGCCAAGTTGATATGGGGTTTACAGATACGCAGTATTTT. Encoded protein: CASSQVDMGFTDTQYF.

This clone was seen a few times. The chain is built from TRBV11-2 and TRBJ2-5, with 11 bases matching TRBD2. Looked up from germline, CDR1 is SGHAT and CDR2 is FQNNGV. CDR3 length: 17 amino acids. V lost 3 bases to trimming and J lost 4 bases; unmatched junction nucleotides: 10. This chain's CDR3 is CASSLVAGGLRGETQYF. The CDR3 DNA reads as TGTGCCAGCAGCTTGGTAGCGGGGGGGCTTAGGGGAGAGACCCAGTACTTC. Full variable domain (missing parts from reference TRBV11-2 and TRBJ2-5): EAGVAQSPRYKIIEKRQSVAFWCNPISGHATLYWYQQILGQGPKLLIQFQNNGVVDDSQLPKDRFSAERLKGVDSTLKIQPAKLEDSAVYLCASSLVAGGLRGETQYFGPGTRLLVL.

For the CDR3, the DNA is TGTGCCACCGCCGCCGGTCGCTATAGCAATCAGCCCCAGCATTTT. It specifies CATAAGRYSNQPQHF. The rearrangement uses TRBV28 and TRBJ1-5; D remains unclear. Per germline, CDR1 MDHEN and CDR2 SYDVKM. The CDR3 runs to 15 residues. V was cut by 10 bases and J by 0 bases, with 16 bases left in between.

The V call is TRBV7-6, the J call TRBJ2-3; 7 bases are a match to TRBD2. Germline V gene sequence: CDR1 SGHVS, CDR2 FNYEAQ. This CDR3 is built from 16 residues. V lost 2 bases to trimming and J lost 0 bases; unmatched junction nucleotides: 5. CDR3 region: CASSLRGSGSTDTQYF. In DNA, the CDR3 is TGTGCCAGCAGCTTAAGGGGTAGCGGGAGCACAGATACGCAGTATTTT.

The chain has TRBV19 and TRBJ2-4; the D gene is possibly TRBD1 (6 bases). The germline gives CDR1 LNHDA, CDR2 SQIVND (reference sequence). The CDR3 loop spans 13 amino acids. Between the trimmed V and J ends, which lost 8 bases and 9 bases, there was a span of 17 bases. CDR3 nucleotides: TGTGCCAGTTGCTCGTCACAGGGAACCATTCAGTACTTC. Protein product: CASCSSQGTIQYF.